Shown below are 10 T cell receptor beta chains from a single sample sequenced in a study of blood T cell repertoires in COVID-19. This table comes from immunoSEQ multiplex PCR, and its TCRdb copy is limited to in-frame clones, with some not included. Here the sample spans approximately 220,000 clones, about nine tenths being singletons. Sequences were obtained from PBMCs or T cells enriched from blood (not recorded which). The receptors stem from a woman aged 40-49 years with acute COVID-19.

The CDR3 DNA reads TGTGCCAGCAGCGCCGAACAGGGTGGGGTTGGAAACACCATATATTTT. Translation gives CASSAEQGGVGNTIYF. The rearrangement joins TRBV9 to TRBJ1-3; tentative D call: TRBD1 (6 bases). Looked up from germline, CDR1 is SGDLS and CDR2 is YYNGEE. Trimming shortened V by 3 bases and J by 3 bases, and 16 bases separated the two germline ends. The CDR3 is 16 amino acids.

V and J are TRBV27 and TRBJ1-2; D unresolved. This CDR3 contains 13 residues. Per the germline V gene, CDR1 is MNHEY and CDR2 is SMNVEV (reference sequence). V shed 2 bases and J shed 4 bases, with 8 bases lying between them. For the CDR3, the DNA is TGTGCCAGCAGTTTACTAGGGAGCTATGGCTACACCTTC. It encodes CASSLLGSYGYTF.

This chain links TRBV2 with TRBJ2-7; TRBD1 might be the D (6 bases). CDR1 is SNHLY, CDR2 FYNNEI, per germline. The V end lost 8 bases, the J end lost 2 bases, and 13 bases lay between the germline ends. CDR3 length: 13 amino acids. CDR3 amino acids: CASGGTGTYEQYF. The CDR3 DNA follows: TGTGCCAGCGGGGGCACAGGTACCTACGAGCAGTACTTC. Looking up the rest from reference TRBV2 and TRBJ2-7 gives the full variable domain: EPEVTQTPSHQVTQMGQEVILRCVPISNHLYFYWYRQILGQKVEFLVSFYNNEISEKSEIFDDQFSVERPDGSNFTLKIRSTKLEDSAMYFCASGGTGTYEQYFGPGTRLTVT.

V usage is TRBV19 and J usage is TRBJ1-5; weak D call: TRBD1 (6 bases). Trimming stripped 6 bases from V and 2 bases from J, with 14 bases between. The CDR3 is 15 amino acids. Germline-derived CDR1 and CDR2 are LNHDA and SQIVND (reference sequence). CDR3 protein: CASSSQGRGNQPQHF. DNA of the CDR3: TGTGCCAGTAGCTCACAGGGCAGGGGCAATCAGCCCCAGCATTTT. Variable domain in full (rest from reference TRBV19 and TRBJ1-5): DGGITQSPKYLFRKEGQNVTLSCEQNLNHDAMYWYRQDPGQGLRLIYYSQIVNDFQKGDIAEGYSVSREKKESFPLTVTSAQKNPTAFYLCASSSQGRGNQPQHFGDGTRLSIL.

The chain couples TRBV18 to TRBJ2-1; tentatively, D is TRBD2 (6 bases). Trimming left V 3 bases short and J 5 bases short, with 14 bases between. The CDR3 runs to 15 residues. CDR1 and CDR2 from the germline V gene are KGHSH and LQKENI. DNA for the CDR3: TGTGCCAGCTCACCGGAGGCGGGGATAAACAATGAGCAGTTCTTC. Translating gives CASSPEAGINNEQFF.

The chain couples TRBV5-6 to TRBJ1-5; TRBD1 matches 10 bases. The CDR3 contains 15 residues. V gave up 1 base and J gave up 5 bases; unmatched junction bases: 3. Germline CDR1 and CDR2: SGHDT and YYEEEE. CDR3 residues: CASSLSDRGDQPQHF. The CDR3 coding sequence is TGTGCCAGCAGCTTGTCGGACAGGGGGGATCAGCCCCAGCATTTT.

The chain carries TRBV5-1 and TRBJ1-1, with D tentatively TRBD1 (6 bases). Between the trimmed V and J ends, which lost 0 bases and 4 bases, there was a span of 10 bases. The CDR3 has 14 residues. Germline CDR1 reads SGHRS; CDR2 reads YFSETQ. The CDR3 spells CASSLGQGPTEAFF. Written as DNA, the CDR3 is TGCGCCAGCAGCTTGGGGCAGGGGCCCACTGAAGCTTTCTTT.

The genes are TRBV15 and TRBJ2-7, with unresolved D. With the DNA end fitting TRBJ2-1 better, the J assignment may be wrong. The CDR3 is made up of 16 amino acids. Germline lookup yields CDR1 LNHNV and CDR2 YYDKDF (reference sequence). The CDR3 reads CATSARGPSSYNEQFF. DNA for the CDR3: TGTGCCACCAGCGCCCGTGGGCCGAGCTCCTACAATGAGCAGTTCTTC.

The V gene is TRBV19, the J gene TRBJ2-2; TRBD1 matches 8 bases. Germline values: CDR1 LNHDA, CDR2 SQIVND (reference sequence). CDR3 length: 16 amino acids. Trimming took 3 bases from V and 1 from J; bases not matched to a gene: 4. CDR3: CASSIRTGLNTGELFF. The CDR3 coding sequence is TGTGCCAGTAGTATTAGGACAGGGCTGAACACCGGGGAGCTGTTTTTT.

The rearrangement links TRBV19 to TRBJ1-2, with TRBD1 matching 9 bases. Trimming removed 7 bases from V and 0 bases from J; junction bases left unmatched: 12. The CDR3 loop spans 17 amino acids. Germline CDR1 reads LNHDA; CDR2 reads SQIVND (reference sequence). CDR3 region: CASTRTGDQRANYGYTF. The CDR3 DNA reads TGTGCCAGTACTAGGACAGGGGATCAAAGGGCTAACTATGGCTACACCTTC.